Shown below are 13 T cell receptor beta chains from a single sample sequenced in a study of blood T cell repertoires in COVID-19. TCRdb keeps only in-frame clones here, not all; method: immunoSEQ multiplex PCR. The table lists around 280,000 clones, roughly nine tenths of them singletons. Sample: PBMCs or T cells enriched from blood (not recorded which). The receptors derive from a middle-aged woman who had recovered from COVID-19.

The chain uses TRBV7-9 and TRBJ1-4; no firm D call. Germline V CDR1 and CDR2: SEHNR, FQNEAQ (reference sequence). The CDR3 is made up of 15 amino acids. V was clipped by 1 base and J by 8 bases, with 14 bases between them. The CDR3 reads CASSLDFQVQEKLFF. The CDR3 DNA reads as TGTGCCAGCAGCTTAGATTTCCAGGTTCAGGAAAAACTGTTTTTT.

The chain links TRBV9 to TRBJ2-1; 7 nucleotides line up with TRBD1. The CDR3 consists of 15 residues. The germline V gene encodes CDR1 SGDLS and CDR2 YYNGEE. With 4 bases clipped from V and 0 bases from J, the junction kept 4 bases outside the gene matches. Written as DNA, the CDR3 is TGTGCCAGCAGCCGTCGGGACAGCTCCTACAATGAGCAGTTCTTC. It specifies CASSRRDSSYNEQFF. The full variable domain, completed using reference TRBV9 and TRBJ2-1, is DSGVTQTPKHLITATGQRVTLRCSPRSGDLSVYWYQQSLDQGLQFLIQYYNGEERAKGNILERFSAQQFPDLHSELNLSSLELGDSALYFCASSRRDSSYNEQFFGPGTRLTVL.

The CDR3 protein is CASSHGANYGYTF. The DNA of the CDR3 is TGTGCCAGCAGCCACGGGGCTAACTATGGCTACACCTTC. The chain carries TRBV7-2 and TRBJ1-2; D is unclear. Trimming left V 5 bases short and J 0 bases short, with 7 bases between. Germline V gene data show CDR1 as SGHTA and CDR2 as FQGNSA. The CDR3 loop spans 13 amino acids. The entire variable domain, with the rest obtained from reference TRBV7-2 and TRBJ1-2, is as follows: GAGVSQSPSNKVTEKGKDVELRCDPISGHTALYWYRQSLGQGLEFLIYFQGNSAPDKSGLPSDRFSAERTGGSVSTLTIQRTQQEDSAVYLCASSHGANYGYTFGSGTRLTVV.

This chain connects TRBV28 to TRBJ2-3; 13 bases align to TRBD2. J lost 6 bases, V lost 7 bases, and 7 bases had no gene match. Per germline, CDR1 MDHEN and CDR2 SYDVKM. The CDR3 extends over 15 amino acids. The CDR3 sequence is CASNSGTSGTDTQYF. As DNA, the CDR3 is TGTGCCAGCAATTCCGGGACTAGCGGGACGGATACGCAGTATTTT.

The V call is TRBV19, the J call TRBJ1-5; no definite D call. Trimming shortened V by 9 bases and J by 2 bases, and 8 bases separated the two germline ends. This CDR3 is built from 12 residues. Germline-derived CDR1 and CDR2 are LNHDA and SQIVND (reference sequence). CDR3 region: CASLRGNQPQHF. CDR3 DNA sequence: TGTGCCAGCCTACGGGGCAATCAGCCCCAGCATTTT.

The CDR3 bases are TGTGCCAGCAGCTTGTTAAGCGGCTACACCTTC. It is translated as CASSLLSGYTF. The gene calls are TRBV5-6 and TRBJ1-2; no firm D call. CDR3 length: 11 amino acids. CDR1 and CDR2 (germline): SGHDT, YYEEEE. Trimming pared 1 base from V and 8 bases from J, leaving 6 bases between.

This chain uses TRBV24-1 with TRBJ1-5, with a tentative D call TRBD1 (6 bases). The germline gives CDR1 KGHDR, CDR2 SFDVKD. Trimming cost V 4 bases and J 1 base, with 10 bases left between them. The CDR3 consists of 15 residues. As DNA, the CDR3 is TGTGCCACCAGTGAGTCCCAGGGGAGCAATCAGCCCCAGCATTTT. Translation: CATSESQGSNQPQHF.

The chain is built from TRBV7-3 and TRBJ2-1, with no clear D. Per germline, CDR1 SGHTA and CDR2 FQGTGA. The CDR3 is 15 amino acids. With 5 bases removed from V and 8 bases from J, the gap between germline ends came to 19 bases. CDR3 in amino acids: CASSPNSGSPYEQFF. CDR3 DNA sequence: TGTGCCAGCAGCCCCAACTCCGGGTCACCCTATGAGCAGTTCTTC.

This rearrangement joins TRBV3-1 (or the pseudogene TRBV3-2) to TRBJ2-1; D not certain. Germline CDR1 reads LGHDT; CDR2 reads YNNKEL (reference sequence). The CDR3 consists of 16 residues. V dropped 2 bases and J dropped 0 bases, with 11 bases sitting between them. The CDR3 here is CASSQRGVGSYNEQFF. Here the CDR3 DNA reads TGTGCCAGCAGCCAAAGAGGAGTTGGCTCCTACAATGAGCAGTTCTTC.

The V gene is TRBV9, the J gene TRBJ2-3, with D hard to call. There are 12 residues in the CDR3. Germline-derived CDR1 and CDR2 are SGDLS and YYNGEE. The V and J ends lost 0 bases and 8 bases respectively, with 7 bases between them. The CDR3 region has the DNA TGTGCCAGCAGCGTAGGGTCGGGTACGCAGTATTTT. This gives the protein CASSVGSGTQYF.

The genes are TRBV28 and TRBJ2-1, with 7 bases lining up with TRBD2. CDR1 is MDHEN, CDR2 SYDVKM, per germline. The CDR3 is made up of 15 amino acids. V lost 2 bases and J lost 3; bases outside the gene matches: 4. The CDR3 protein is CASSLGLGVYNEQFF. CDR3 sequence (DNA): TGTGCCAGCAGTTTAGGACTAGGGGTCTACAATGAGCAGTTCTTC.

The chain uses TRBV5-1 and TRBJ2-7; D is perhaps TRBD2 (7 bases). Deletions cut 1 base from V and 2 bases from J, with 16 bases between. Germline CDR1 is SGHRS and CDR2 is YFSETQ. The CDR3 is made up of 16 amino acids. The CDR3 protein is CASSLIGGGAPYEQYF. Written as DNA, the CDR3 is TGCGCCAGCAGCTTGATTGGGGGGGGCGCCCCCTACGAGCAGTACTTC.

The V gene is TRBV20-1, the J gene TRBJ1-1; D may be TRBD1 (6 bases). V gave up 5 bases and J gave up 7 bases, with 11 bases separating them. CDR3 length equals 11 residues. The germline gives CDR1 DFQATT, CDR2 SNEGSKA (reference sequence). For the CDR3, the DNA is TGCAGTGCTGACCCGGACAGTGAAGCTTTCTTT. Translating it yields CSADPDSEAFF.